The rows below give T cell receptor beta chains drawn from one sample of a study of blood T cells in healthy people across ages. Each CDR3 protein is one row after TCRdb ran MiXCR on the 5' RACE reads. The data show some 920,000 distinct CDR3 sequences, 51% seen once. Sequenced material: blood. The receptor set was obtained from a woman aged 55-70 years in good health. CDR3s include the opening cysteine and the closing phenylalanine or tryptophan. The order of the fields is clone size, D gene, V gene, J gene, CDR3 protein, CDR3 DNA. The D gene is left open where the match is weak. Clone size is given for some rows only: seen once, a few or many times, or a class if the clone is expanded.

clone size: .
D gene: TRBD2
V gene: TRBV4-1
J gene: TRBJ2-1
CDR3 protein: CASSQFSPGGFYNEQFF
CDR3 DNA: TGCGCCAGCAGCCAATTTAGTCCGGGAGGGTTCTACAATGAGCAGTTCTTC

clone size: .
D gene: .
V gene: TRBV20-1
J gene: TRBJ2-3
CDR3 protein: CSANRQSTDTQYF
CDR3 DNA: TGCAGTGCTAATCGGCAGAGCACAGATACGCAGTATTTT

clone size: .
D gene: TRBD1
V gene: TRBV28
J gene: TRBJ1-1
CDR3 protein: CASSLSPGQGSRNTEAFF
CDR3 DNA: TGTGCCAGCAGTTTAAGTCCCGGACAGGGATCTAGGAACACTGAAGCTTTCTTT

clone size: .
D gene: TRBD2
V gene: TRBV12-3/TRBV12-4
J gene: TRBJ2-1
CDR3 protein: CASSFQRLAGGPWENDQFF
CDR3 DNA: TGTGCCAGCAGTTTCCAACGTCTAGCGGGAGGGCCATGGGAAAATGATCAGTTCTTC

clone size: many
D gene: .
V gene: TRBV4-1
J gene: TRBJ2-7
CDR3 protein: CASSHHGGGSIYEQYF
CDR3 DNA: TGCGCCAGCAGCCATCATGGGGGCGGGAGCATCTACGAGCAGTACTTC

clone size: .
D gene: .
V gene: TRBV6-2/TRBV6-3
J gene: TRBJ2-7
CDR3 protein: CASTATRDPSYEQYF
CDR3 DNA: TGTGCCAGCACCGCAACCCGGGACCCTTCCTACGAGCAGTACTTC

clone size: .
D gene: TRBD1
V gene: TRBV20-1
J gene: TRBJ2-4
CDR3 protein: CSAYRQGASKNIQYF
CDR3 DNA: TGCAGTGCTTACAGACAGGGGGCATCAAAAAACATTCAGTACTTC

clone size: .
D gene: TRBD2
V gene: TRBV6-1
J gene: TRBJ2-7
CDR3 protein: CASSDSGRAPYEQYF
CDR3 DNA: TGTGCCAGCAGTGATAGCGGGAGGGCCCCCTACGAGCAGTACTTC

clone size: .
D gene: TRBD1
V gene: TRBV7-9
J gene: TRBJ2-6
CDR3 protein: CASSLGQGRSGANVLTF
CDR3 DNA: TGTGCCAGCAGCTTAGGACAGGGTCGATCTGGGGCCAACGTCCTGACTTTC

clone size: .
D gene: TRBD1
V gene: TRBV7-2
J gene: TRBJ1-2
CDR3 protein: CASSWSPGQDNGYTF
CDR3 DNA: TGTGCCAGCAGCTGGTCGCCGGGACAGGATAATGGCTACACCTTC

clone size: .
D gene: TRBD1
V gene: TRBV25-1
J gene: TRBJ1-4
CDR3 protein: CASSLKGAGGNEKLFF
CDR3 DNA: TGTGCTAGCAGTCTCAAAGGGGCAGGGGGTAATGAAAAACTGTTTTTT

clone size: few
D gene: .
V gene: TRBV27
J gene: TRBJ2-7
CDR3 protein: CASSLTLQGKTPYEQYF
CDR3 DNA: TGTGCCAGCAGCTTAACCCTACAGGGCAAAACCCCCTACGAGCAGTACTTC

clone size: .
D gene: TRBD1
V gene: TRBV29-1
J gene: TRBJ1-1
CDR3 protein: CSVTGGGNTEAFF
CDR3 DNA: TGCAGCGTCACAGGGGGGGGGAACACTGAAGCTTTCTTT

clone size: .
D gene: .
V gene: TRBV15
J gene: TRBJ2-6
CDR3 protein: CATSRDGGGGANVLTF
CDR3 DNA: TGTGCCACCAGCAGAGATGGGGGTGGTGGGGCCAACGTCCTGACTTTC

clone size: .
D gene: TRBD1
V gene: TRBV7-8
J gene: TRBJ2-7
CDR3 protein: CASSPLPGTGLYEQYF
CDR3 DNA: TGTGCCAGCAGCCCACTCCCCGGGACAGGGTTGTACGAGCAGTACTTC

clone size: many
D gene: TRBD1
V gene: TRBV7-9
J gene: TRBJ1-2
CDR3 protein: CASSEGATYGYTF
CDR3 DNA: TGTGCCAGCAGCGAGGGGGCTACCTATGGCTACACCTTC

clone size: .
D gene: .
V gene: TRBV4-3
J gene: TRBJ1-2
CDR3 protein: CASSQEQGYYGYTF
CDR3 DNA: TGCGCCAGCAGCCAAGAGCAGGGGTACTATGGCTACACCTTC

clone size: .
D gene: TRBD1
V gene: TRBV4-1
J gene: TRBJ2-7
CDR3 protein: CASSQAWRQGVYEQYF
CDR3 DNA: TGCGCCAGCAGCCAAGCATGGCGGCAGGGGGTCTACGAGCAGTACTTC

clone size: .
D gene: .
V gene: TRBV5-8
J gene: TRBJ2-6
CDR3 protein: CASPLQDSGANVLTF
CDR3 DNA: TGTGCCAGCCCCCTTCAGGACTCTGGGGCCAACGTCCTGACTTTC

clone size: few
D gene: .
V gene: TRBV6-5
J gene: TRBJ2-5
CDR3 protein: CASRQGSGPGETQYF
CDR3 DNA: TGTGCCAGCAGACAAGGCTCGGGGCCGGGAGAGACCCAGTACTTC

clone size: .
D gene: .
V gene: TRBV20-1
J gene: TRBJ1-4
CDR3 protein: CSARDGRNSEKLFF
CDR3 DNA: TGCAGTGCTAGAGATGGGCGTAACAGTGAAAAACTGTTTTTT

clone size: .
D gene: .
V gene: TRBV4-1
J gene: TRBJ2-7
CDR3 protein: CASSQAVVGPYEQYF
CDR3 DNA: TGCGCCAGCAGCCAAGCCGTGGTGGGGCCCTACGAGCAGTACTTC

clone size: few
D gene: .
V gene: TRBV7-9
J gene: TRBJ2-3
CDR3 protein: CASSLGSLKDTQYF
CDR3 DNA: TGTGCCAGCAGCTTAGGGTCCCTCAAGGATACGCAGTATTTT

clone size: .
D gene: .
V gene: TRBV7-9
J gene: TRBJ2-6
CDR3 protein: CASSFVASRANVLTF
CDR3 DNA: TGTGCCAGCAGCTTTGTAGCTTCACGGGCCAACGTCCTGACTTTC

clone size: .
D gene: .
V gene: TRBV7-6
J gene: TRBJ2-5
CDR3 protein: CASSPMETQYF
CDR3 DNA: TGTGCCAGCAGCCCGATGGAGACCCAGTACTTC

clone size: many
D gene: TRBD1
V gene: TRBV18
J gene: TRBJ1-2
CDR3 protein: CASSQDRVSGYTF
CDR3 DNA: TGTGCCAGCTCACAGGACAGGGTATCGGGCTACACCTTC

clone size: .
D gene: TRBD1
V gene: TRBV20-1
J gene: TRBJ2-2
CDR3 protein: CSARGARGGPGELFF
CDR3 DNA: TGCAGTGCTAGAGGGGCAAGAGGGGGCCCCGGGGAGCTGTTTTTT

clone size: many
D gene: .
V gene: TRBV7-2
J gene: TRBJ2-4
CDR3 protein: CASSSTGGAPQNIQYF
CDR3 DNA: TGTGCCAGCAGCTCCACAGGCGGGGCGCCCCAAAACATTCAGTACTTC